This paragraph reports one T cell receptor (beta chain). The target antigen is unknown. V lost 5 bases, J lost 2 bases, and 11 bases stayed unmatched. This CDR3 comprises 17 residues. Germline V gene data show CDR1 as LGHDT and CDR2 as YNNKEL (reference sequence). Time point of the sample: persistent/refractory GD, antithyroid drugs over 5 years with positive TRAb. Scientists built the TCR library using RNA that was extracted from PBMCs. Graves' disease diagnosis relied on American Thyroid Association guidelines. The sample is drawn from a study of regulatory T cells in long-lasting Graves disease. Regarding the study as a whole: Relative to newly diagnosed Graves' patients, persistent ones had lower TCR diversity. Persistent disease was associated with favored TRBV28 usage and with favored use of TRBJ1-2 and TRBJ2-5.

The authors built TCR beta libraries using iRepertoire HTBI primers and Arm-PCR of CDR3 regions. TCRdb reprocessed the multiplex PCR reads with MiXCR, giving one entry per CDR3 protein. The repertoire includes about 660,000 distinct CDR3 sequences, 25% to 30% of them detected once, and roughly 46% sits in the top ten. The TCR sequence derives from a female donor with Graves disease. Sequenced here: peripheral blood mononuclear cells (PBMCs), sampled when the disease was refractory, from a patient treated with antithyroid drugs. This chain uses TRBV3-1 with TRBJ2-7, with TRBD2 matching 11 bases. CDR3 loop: CASSSGTSGRLTYEQYF. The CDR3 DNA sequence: TGTGCCAGCAGCTCGGGCACTAGCGGGAGACTTACCTACGAGCAGTACTTC.